Each of the 5 T cell receptor beta chains below was sequenced from the same sample in a study of graft-versus-host responses after intestinal transplantation (dated by TCRdb to the early 2020s). Library generation was performed with the immunoSEQ multiplex PCR assay. TCRdb stores this immuneACCESS table with in-frame sequences only. Part of the clones is absent; in the studies checked, under half of the shortfall reflects unresolved V genes, and no reason is known for the rest. The sample table shows 90,000 to 120,000 clones, and approximately 90% are seen once. Over 0.55% of the sample belongs to the ten largest clones. Their recognized antigens are unknown. Per the publication, the time point label means: cells obtained before transplantation from donor or recipient. The sequencing here drew on unstimulated CD4+ T cells sorted from spleen or lymph node cells, taken before transplant. These receptors originate from a human donor who was the organ donor for an intestinal transplant.

The V and J genes are TRBV6-1 and TRBJ1-5; D possibly corresponds to TRBD1 (5 bases). Trimming left V 3 bases short and J 4 bases short, with 10 bases between. Germline-derived CDR1 and CDR2 are MNHNS and SASEGT. The CDR3 spans 14 residues. Here the CDR3 reads CASSETEDNQPQHF. For the CDR3, the DNA is TGTGCCAGCAGTGAGACAGAAGATAATCAGCCCCAGCATTTT.

The V call is TRBV19, the J call TRBJ2-5; D gene uncertain. The CDR3 is 14 residues long. CDR1 is LNHDA, CDR2 SQIVND, per germline (reference sequence). V lost 5 bases and J 2 bases, leaving 12 bases between the germline ends. CDR3 in DNA: TGTGCCAGTAGTGGCGGCAGTTTACAAGAGACCCAGTACTTC. Translating gives CASSGGSLQETQYF.

The CDR3 DNA reads TGTGCCAGCTCACCACCTCTAACTACCCAAGAGACCCAGTACTTC. Residues: CASSPPLTTQETQYF. The rearrangement joins TRBV18 to TRBJ2-5, with no clear D. The CDR3 has 15 residues. Germline-derived CDR1 and CDR2 are KGHSH and LQKENI. Trimming left V 0 bases short and J 1 base short, with 9 bases between.

This chain connects TRBV30 to TRBJ2-2; D not certain. The CDR3 length is 13 residues. The germline V gene encodes CDR1 GTSNPN and CDR2 SVGIG (reference sequence). Trimming pared 0 bases from V and 5 bases from J, leaving 7 bases between. The CDR3 DNA sequence: TGTGCCTGGAGTGTACCACCGACCGGGGAGCTGTTTTTT. It yields the protein CAWSVPPTGELFF.

The chain has TRBV19 and TRBJ2-1; 11 nucleotides align to TRBD2. J was trimmed by 2 bases and V by 4 bases; bases with no gene match: 7. Germline values: CDR1 LNHDA, CDR2 SQIVND (reference sequence). The CDR3 covers 17 residues. The CDR3 is CASSTLAGAKAYNEQFF. The CDR3 DNA reads as TGTGCCAGTAGTACACTAGCGGGGGCAAAGGCCTACAATGAGCAGTTCTTC.